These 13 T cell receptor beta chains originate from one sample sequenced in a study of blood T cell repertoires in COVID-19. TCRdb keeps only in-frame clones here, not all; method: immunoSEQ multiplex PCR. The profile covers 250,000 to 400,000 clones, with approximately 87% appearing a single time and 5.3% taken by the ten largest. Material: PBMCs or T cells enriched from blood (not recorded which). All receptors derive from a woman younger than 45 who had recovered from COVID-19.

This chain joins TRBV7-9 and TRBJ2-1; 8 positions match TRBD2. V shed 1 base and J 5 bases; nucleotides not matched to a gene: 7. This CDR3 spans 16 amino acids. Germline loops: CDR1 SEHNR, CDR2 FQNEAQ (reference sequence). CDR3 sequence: CASSLGGGGPHNEQFF. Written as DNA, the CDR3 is TGTGCCAGCAGCTTAGGGGGCGGGGGGCCACACAATGAGCAGTTCTTC.

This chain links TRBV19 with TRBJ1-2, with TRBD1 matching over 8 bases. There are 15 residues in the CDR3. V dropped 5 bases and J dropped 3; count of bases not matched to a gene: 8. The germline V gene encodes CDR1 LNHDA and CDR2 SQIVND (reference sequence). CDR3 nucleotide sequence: TGTGCCAGTAGTCCAACCGACAGGGGCCACTATGGCTACACCTTC. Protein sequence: CASSPTDRGHYGYTF.

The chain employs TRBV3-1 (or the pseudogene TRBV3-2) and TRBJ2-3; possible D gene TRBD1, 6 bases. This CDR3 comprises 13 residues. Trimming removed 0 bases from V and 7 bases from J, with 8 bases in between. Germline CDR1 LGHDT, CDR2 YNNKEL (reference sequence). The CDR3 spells CASSQDQGNTQYF. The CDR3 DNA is TGTGCCAGCAGCCAAGATCAGGGGAATACGCAGTATTTT.

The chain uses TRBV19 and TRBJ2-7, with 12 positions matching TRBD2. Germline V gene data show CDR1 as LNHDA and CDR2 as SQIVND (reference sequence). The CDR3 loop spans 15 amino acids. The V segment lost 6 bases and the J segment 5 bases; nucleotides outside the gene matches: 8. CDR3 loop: CASSPASGGANEQYF. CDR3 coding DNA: TGTGCCAGTAGCCCTGCTAGCGGGGGGGCCAACGAGCAGTACTTC.

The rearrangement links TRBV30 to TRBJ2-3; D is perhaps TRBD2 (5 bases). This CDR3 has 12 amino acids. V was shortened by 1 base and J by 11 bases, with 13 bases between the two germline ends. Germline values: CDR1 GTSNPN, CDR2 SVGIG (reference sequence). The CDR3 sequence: CAWSGRGRGQYF. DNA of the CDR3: TGTGCCTGGAGTGGGCGAGGACGGGGGCAGTATTTT.

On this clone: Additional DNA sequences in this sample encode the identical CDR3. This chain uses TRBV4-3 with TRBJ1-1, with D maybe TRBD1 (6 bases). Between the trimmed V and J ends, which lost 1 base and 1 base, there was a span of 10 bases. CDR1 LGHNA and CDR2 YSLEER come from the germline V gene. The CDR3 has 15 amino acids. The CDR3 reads CASSQVGGANTEAFF. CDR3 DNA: TGCGCCAGCAGCCAAGTTGGGGGGGCGAACACTGAAGCTTTCTTT.

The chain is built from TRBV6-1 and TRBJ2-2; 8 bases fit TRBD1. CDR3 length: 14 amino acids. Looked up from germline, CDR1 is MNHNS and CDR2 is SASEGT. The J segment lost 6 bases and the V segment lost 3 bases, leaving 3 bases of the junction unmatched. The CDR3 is CASSDGQGSGELFF. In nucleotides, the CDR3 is TGTGCCAGCAGTGACGGACAGGGCTCCGGGGAGCTGTTTTTT.

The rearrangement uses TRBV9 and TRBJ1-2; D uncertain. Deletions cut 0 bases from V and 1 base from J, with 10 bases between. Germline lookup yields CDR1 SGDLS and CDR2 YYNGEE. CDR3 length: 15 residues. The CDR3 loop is CASSVANSNNYGYTF. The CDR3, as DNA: TGTGCCAGCAGCGTAGCCAACAGCAATAACTATGGCTACACCTTC. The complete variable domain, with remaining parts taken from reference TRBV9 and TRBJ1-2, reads DSGVTQTPKHLITATGQRVTLRCSPRSGDLSVYWYQQSLDQGLQFLIQYYNGEERAKGNILERFSAQQFPDLHSELNLSSLELGDSALYFCASSVANSNNYGYTFGSGTRLTVV.

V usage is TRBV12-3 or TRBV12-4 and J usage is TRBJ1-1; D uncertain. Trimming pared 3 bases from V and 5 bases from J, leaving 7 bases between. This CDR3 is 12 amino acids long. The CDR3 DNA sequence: TGTGCCAGCAGTTTGCCGGGGACTGAAGCTTTCTTT. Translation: CASSLPGTEAFF.

CDR3 sequence reads: CASSLRRGQTNEKLFF. As DNA, the CDR3 is TGTGCCAGCAGCTTGAGGAGGGGGCAGACTAATGAAAAACTGTTTTTT. This chain links TRBV7-9 with TRBJ1-4, with 7 bases that match TRBD1. With V trimmed by 3 bases and J by 2 bases, 6 bases remained unmatched. Germline values: CDR1 SEHNR, CDR2 FQNEAQ (reference sequence). The CDR3 is made up of 16 amino acids.

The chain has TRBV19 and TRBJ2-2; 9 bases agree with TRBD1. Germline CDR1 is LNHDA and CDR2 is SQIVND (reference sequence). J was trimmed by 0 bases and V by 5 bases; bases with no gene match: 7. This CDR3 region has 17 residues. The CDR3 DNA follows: TGTGCCAGTAGTCCGGGGACAGGGAGGACGAACACCGGGGAGCTGTTTTTT. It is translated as CASSPGTGRTNTGELFF.

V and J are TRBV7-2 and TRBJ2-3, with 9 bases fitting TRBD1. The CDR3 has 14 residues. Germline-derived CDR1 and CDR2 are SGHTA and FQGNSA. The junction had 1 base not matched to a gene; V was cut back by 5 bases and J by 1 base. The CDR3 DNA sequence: TGTGCCAGCAGCCGGGACAGGGGCACAGATACGCAGTATTTT. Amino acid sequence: CASSRDRGTDTQYF. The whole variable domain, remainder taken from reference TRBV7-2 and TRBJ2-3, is GAGVSQSPSNKVTEKGKDVELRCDPISGHTALYWYRQSLGQGLEFLIYFQGNSAPDKSGLPSDRFSAERTGGSVSTLTIQRTQQEDSAVYLCASSRDRGTDTQYFGPGTRLTVL.

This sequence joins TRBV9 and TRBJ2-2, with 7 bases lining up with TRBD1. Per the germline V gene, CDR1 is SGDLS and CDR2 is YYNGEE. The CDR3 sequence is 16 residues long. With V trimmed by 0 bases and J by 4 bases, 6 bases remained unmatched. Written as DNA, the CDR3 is TGTGCCAGCAGCGTAGAAGGGGGCGCTTCCACCGGGGAGCTGTTTTTT. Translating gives CASSVEGGASTGELFF.